These 19 T cell receptor beta chains were all obtained from the same sample, sequenced in a study of OX40 agonist ivuxolimab in advanced cancers. Assay used: immunoSEQ multiplex PCR; TCRdb lists only in-frame clones, some missing. This table holds about 46,000 clones, 89% found once. Specimen: CD4+ or CD8+ T cells sorted from blood, collected in a trial of the OX40 agonist ivuxolimab. The source is an adult with an advanced solid tumor such as melanoma, head and neck, liver or kidney cancer.

The V gene is TRBV18, the J gene TRBJ2-1, with D unresolved. V was shortened by 6 bases and J by 7 bases, with 22 bases between the two germline ends. Germline-derived CDR1 and CDR2 are KGHSH and LQKENI. The length of the CDR3 is 16 residues. DNA of the CDR3: TGTGCCAGCTCCAGAGTTGGCCCCACAACCGAGAATGAGCAGTTCTTC. Protein: CASSRVGPTTENEQFF.

The rearrangement uses TRBV7-2 and TRBJ2-3; D call uncertain. V shed 8 bases and J shed 3 bases, with 12 bases lying between them. CDR1 SGHTA and CDR2 FQGNSA come from the germline V gene. The CDR3 sequence is 13 residues long. The CDR3 region has the DNA TGTGCCAGCGAAACAGAAAGGACAGATACGCAGTATTTT. The encoded protein is CASETERTDTQYF.

The chain links TRBV7-2 to TRBJ1-6; TRBD1 might be the D (5 bases). The CDR3 totals 17 residues. V gave up 5 bases and J gave up 0 bases, with 14 bases separating them. In germline, CDR1 is SGHTA, CDR2 FQGNSA. CDR3 protein: CASSPPTVSSYNSPLHF. CDR3 DNA sequence: TGTGCCAGCAGCCCTCCGACAGTTAGCTCCTATAATTCACCCCTCCACTTT.

The rearrangement links TRBV7-9 to TRBJ2-7; D is perhaps TRBD1 (6 bases). The CDR3 loop spans 14 amino acids. Germline lookup yields CDR1 SEHNR and CDR2 FQNEAQ (reference sequence). Trimming shortened V by 7 bases and J by 3 bases, and 16 bases separated the two germline ends. The CDR3 DNA sequence: TGTGCCAGCACGAAGACAGGACCCATCTACGAGCAGTACTTC. It specifies CASTKTGPIYEQYF.

The rearrangement uses TRBV30 and TRBJ2-7, with a tentative D call TRBD1 (6 bases). Germline lookup yields CDR1 GTSNPN and CDR2 SVGIG (reference sequence). Trimming took off 3 bases at V and 3 bases at J, with 15 bases between the two ends. CDR3 length: 14 amino acids. This chain's CDR3 is CAWRFSGAIYEQYF. CDR3 nucleotides: TGTGCCTGGAGATTTTCAGGGGCCATCTACGAGCAGTACTTC.

The V call is TRBV13, the J call TRBJ2-3; unclear D gene. Germline loops: CDR1 PRHDT, CDR2 FYEKMQ (reference sequence). CDR3 length equals 12 residues. V was trimmed by 0 bases and J by 6 bases, leaving 4 bases between them. CDR3 protein: CASSLGYDTQYF. The CDR3 DNA reads TGTGCCAGCAGCTTAGGTTACGATACGCAGTATTTT.

By proportion, this clone is medium-sized. This chain uses TRBV29-1 with TRBJ1-1; maybe TRBD1 (6 bases). The CDR3 has 13 residues. Germline V gene data show CDR1 as SQVTM and CDR2 as ANQGSEA. Trimming took 6 bases from V and 2 from J, leaving 13 bases between them. CDR3: CSVTTGDNTEAFF. For the CDR3, the DNA is TGCAGCGTGACGACAGGTGATAACACTGAAGCTTTCTTT.

The V and J genes are TRBV6-5 and TRBJ2-7; 11 positions agree with TRBD1. With 0 bases clipped from V and 4 bases from J, the junction kept 2 bases outside the gene matches. In germline, CDR1 is MNHEY, CDR2 SVGAGI. The CDR3 length is 15 residues. CDR3 DNA: TGTGCCAGCAGTTACTCAGGGACAGGGGGTTACGAGCAGTACTTC. Encoded protein: CASSYSGTGGYEQYF.

This clone occurred once. The chain combines TRBV5-1 with TRBJ2-3, with TRBD1 as a possible D gene (5 bases). Germline CDR1 reads SGHRS; CDR2 reads YFSETQ. V lost 3 bases, J lost 0 bases, and 17 bases lay in between. The CDR3 runs to 17 residues. The CDR3 is CASSYYRRTSSTDTQYF. CDR3 DNA: TGCGCCAGCAGCTACTACAGGAGAACCTCTAGCACAGATACGCAGTATTTT.

The chain employs TRBV6-6 and TRBJ1-6, with 7 bases matching TRBD1. Germline loops: CDR1 MNHNY, CDR2 SVGAGI (reference sequence). There are 16 residues in the CDR3. Trimming at V came to 5 bases and at J to 10 bases, leaving 14 bases not matched to a gene. CDR3 loop: CASSPTPGTAGSPLHF. The CDR3 DNA is TGTGCCAGCAGTCCCACCCCCGGGACAGCGGGATCACCCCTCCACTTT.

The genes are TRBV6-5 and TRBJ1-1, with D uncertain. Germline V gene lookup returns CDR1 MNHEY and CDR2 SVGAGI. Between the trimmed V and J ends, which lost 6 bases and 5 bases, there was a span of 16 bases. The CDR3 has 14 amino acids. CDR3 coding DNA: TGTGCCAGCAGCCCGAACCCCGTGGGGACTGAAGCTTTCTTT. This sequence encodes CASSPNPVGTEAFF.

The chain has TRBV19 and TRBJ2-7, with TRBD2 as a possible D gene (5 bases). Germline values: CDR1 LNHDA, CDR2 SQIVND (reference sequence). Deletions cut 2 bases from V and 1 base from J, with 12 bases between. CDR3 length: 15 residues. The CDR3 DNA is TGTGCCAGTAGTATAACACCTAGCTCTTCCTACGAGCAGTACTTC. Protein sequence: CASSITPSSSYEQYF.

The genes are TRBV19 and TRBJ1-2; D is possibly TRBD1 (5 bases). The V end lost 8 bases, the J end lost 3 bases, and 16 bases lay between the germline ends. This CDR3 region has 14 residues. Germline V gene lookup returns CDR1 LNHDA and CDR2 SQIVND (reference sequence). This CDR3 reads CASAPGPGDYGYTF. The CDR3 nucleotides are TGTGCCAGTGCTCCGGGACCGGGGGACTATGGCTACACCTTC. The full variable domain, in which reference TRBV19 and TRBJ1-2 provide the parts outside the CDR3, is DGGITQSPKYLFRKEGQNVTLSCEQNLNHDAMYWYRQDPGQGLRLIYYSQIVNDFQKGDIAEGYSVSREKKESFPLTVTSAQKNPTAFYLCASAPGPGDYGYTFGSGTRLTVV.

V gene TRBV6-1 combines with J gene TRBJ2-7; TRBD1 agrees at 7 bases. Germline CDR1 and CDR2: MNHNS and SASEGT. Germline trimming cut 5 bases from V and 0 bases from J; bases unmatched to any gene: 7. The CDR3 loop spans 15 amino acids. The CDR3 sequence is CASSILGQHSYEQYF. Written as DNA, the CDR3 is TGTGCCAGCAGTATCCTGGGACAGCACTCCTACGAGCAGTACTTC.

This clone was detected once. V usage is TRBV7-9 and J usage is TRBJ1-1; D perhaps matches TRBD1 (5 bases). Looked up from germline, CDR1 is SEHNR and CDR2 is FQNEAQ (reference sequence). This CDR3 is 13 amino acids long. V was trimmed by 3 bases and J by 4 bases, leaving 9 bases between them. CDR3 sequence: CASSFGGGTEAFF. The CDR3 bases are TGTGCCAGCAGCTTCGGCGGGGGCACTGAAGCTTTCTTT.

The chain employs TRBV28 and TRBJ1-1; D ambiguous. The V end was cut by 3 bases, the J end by 4 bases, with 6 bases between. Per the germline V gene, CDR1 is MDHEN and CDR2 is SYDVKM. CDR3 size: 12 residues. The CDR3 sequence is CASSLGFTEAFF. CDR3 nucleotides: TGTGCCAGCAGTTTGGGGTTCACTGAAGCTTTCTTT.

This clone has just a few counts. The chain is built from TRBV7-3 and TRBJ1-1, with 7 bases identical to TRBD1. Germline loops: CDR1 SGHTA, CDR2 FQGTGA. The CDR3 has 18 amino acids. The J segment lost 1 base and the V segment lost 5 bases, leaving 16 bases of the junction unmatched. The chain's CDR3 is CASSHPLSPGQWNTEAFF. The CDR3 DNA follows: TGTGCCAGCAGCCACCCACTCTCACCGGGACAGTGGAACACTGAAGCTTTCTTT.

The chain employs TRBV19 and TRBJ1-1; D ambiguous. CDR1 is LNHDA and CDR2 is SQIVND in the germline V gene (reference sequence). CDR3 length: 14 amino acids. V was pared by 1 base and J by 1 base, with 7 bases between. The CDR3 DNA reads TGTGCCAGTAGTATAGGCAGTGGGAACACTGAAGCTTTCTTT. The encoded protein is CASSIGSGNTEAFF.

This chain connects TRBV4-1 to TRBJ2-2, with TRBD2 as a possible D gene (6 bases). V was shortened by 4 bases and J by 5 bases, with 14 bases between the two germline ends. The CDR3 length is 15 residues. The germline V gene has CDR1 MGHRA and CDR2 YSYEKL. The CDR3 here is CASSRITSYTGELFF. CDR3 DNA sequence: TGCGCCAGCAGCCGGATTACTAGCTATACCGGGGAGCTGTTTTTT.